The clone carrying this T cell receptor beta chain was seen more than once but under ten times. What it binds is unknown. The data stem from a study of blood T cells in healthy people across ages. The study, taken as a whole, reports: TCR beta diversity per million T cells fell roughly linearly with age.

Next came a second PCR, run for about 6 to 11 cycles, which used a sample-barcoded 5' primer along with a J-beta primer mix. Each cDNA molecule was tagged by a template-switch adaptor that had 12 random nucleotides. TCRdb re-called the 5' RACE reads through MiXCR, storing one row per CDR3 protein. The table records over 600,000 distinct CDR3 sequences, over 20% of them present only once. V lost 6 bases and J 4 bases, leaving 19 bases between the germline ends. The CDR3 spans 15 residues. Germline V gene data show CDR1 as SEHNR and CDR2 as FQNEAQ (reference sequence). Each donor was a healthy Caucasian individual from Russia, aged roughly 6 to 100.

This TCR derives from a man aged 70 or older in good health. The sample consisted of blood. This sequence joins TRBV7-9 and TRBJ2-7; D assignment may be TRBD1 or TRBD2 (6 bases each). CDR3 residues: CASRSSGGPAYEQYF. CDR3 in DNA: TGTGCCAGCAGGTCGAGTGGGGGGCCGGCTTACGAGCAGTACTTC.